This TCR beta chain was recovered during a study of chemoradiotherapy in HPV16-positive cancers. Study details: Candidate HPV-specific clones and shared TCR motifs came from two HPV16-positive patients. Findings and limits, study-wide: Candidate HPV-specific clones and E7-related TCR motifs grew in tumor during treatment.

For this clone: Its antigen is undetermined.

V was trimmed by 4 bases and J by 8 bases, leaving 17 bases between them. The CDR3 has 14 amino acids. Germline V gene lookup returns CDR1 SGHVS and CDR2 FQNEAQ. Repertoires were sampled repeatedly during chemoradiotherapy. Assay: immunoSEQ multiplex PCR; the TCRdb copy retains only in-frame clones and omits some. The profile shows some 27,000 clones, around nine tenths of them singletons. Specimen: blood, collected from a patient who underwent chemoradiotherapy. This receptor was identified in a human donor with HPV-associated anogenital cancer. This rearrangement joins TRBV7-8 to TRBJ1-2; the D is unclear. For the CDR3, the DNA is TGTGCCAGCAGCTCGACCCCAGGTGCGCCCGGCTACACCTTC. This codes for CASSSTPGAPGYTF.